The 12 T cell receptor beta chains presented below share a single source sample, sequenced in a study of PD-1 blockade in classical Hodgkin lymphoma. Every patient had relapsed following autologous stem cell transplantation, and cohorts differed in brentuximab vedotin exposure. Assay: immunoSEQ multiplex PCR; the TCRdb copy retains only in-frame clones and omits some. The repertoire has about 21,000 clones, 74% of them found once; the top ten carry about 20%. The material sequenced was peripheral blood mononuclear cells (PBMCs), taken at baseline. These receptors were collected from a human donor with classical Hodgkin lymphoma.

The chain is built from TRBV5-6 and TRBJ2-3; D is undetermined. The CDR3 loop spans 18 amino acids. Germline lookup yields CDR1 SGHDT and CDR2 YYEEEE. With 4 bases removed from V and 0 bases from J, the gap between germline ends came to 21 bases. In DNA, the CDR3 is TGTGCCAGCAGCCAGACAAAGCCGGGCAGGCCGAGCACAGATACGCAGTATTTT. The encoded protein is CASSQTKPGRPSTDTQYF.

The rearrangement links TRBV29-1 to TRBJ2-2; D may be TRBD2 (7 bases). V was cut by 1 base and J by 6 bases, with 12 bases left in between. The germline V gene has CDR1 SQVTM and CDR2 ANQGSEA. This CDR3 spans 14 amino acids. DNA for the CDR3: TGCAGCGTTGAAGGCTGGGGGGGCTCCGGGGAGCTGTTTTTT. Translated, it gives CSVEGWGGSGELFF.

This sequence joins TRBV5-1 and TRBJ2-3; D possibly corresponds to TRBD1 (6 bases). V was clipped by 3 bases and J by 6 bases, with 29 bases between them. This CDR3 is built from 19 residues. The germline V gene encodes CDR1 SGHRS and CDR2 YFSETQ. DNA of the CDR3: TGCGCCAGCAGCTGGGGACAAGGGGTCGTGGGGTCAAATTCGGATACGCAGTATTTT. Its translation: CASSWGQGVVGSNSDTQYF. Variable domain in full (rest from reference TRBV5-1 and TRBJ2-3): KAGVTQTPRYLIKTRGQQVTLSCSPISGHRSVSWYQQTPGQGLQFLFEYFSETQRNKGNFPGRFSGRQFSNSRSEMNVSTLELGDSALYLCASSWGQGVVGSNSDTQYFGPGTRLTVL.

The J gene is TRBJ2-1, the V gene TRBV5-1; tentatively, D is TRBD1 (6 bases). Looked up from germline, CDR1 is SGHRS and CDR2 is YFSETQ. V was shortened by 4 bases and J by 6 bases, with 11 bases between the two germline ends. This CDR3 contains 13 residues. The CDR3 DNA reads as TGCGCCAGCAGCGTGCAGGGGCGCAATGAGCAGTTCTTC. Its protein product is CASSVQGRNEQFF. Full variable domain (missing parts from reference TRBV5-1 and TRBJ2-1): KAGVTQTPRYLIKTRGQQVTLSCSPISGHRSVSWYQQTPGQGLQFLFEYFSETQRNKGNFPGRFSGRQFSNSRSEMNVSTLELGDSALYLCASSVQGRNEQFFGPGTRLTVL.

DNA for the CDR3: TGTGCCAGCAGCTTGGGGGGGCACTCTGGAAACACCATATATTTT. Residues: CASSLGGHSGNTIYF. The V and J genes are TRBV5-4 and TRBJ1-3; perhaps TRBD1 as D (6 bases). Trimming shortened V by 0 bases and J by 0 bases, and 7 bases separated the two germline ends. This CDR3 is built from 15 residues. Germline-derived CDR1 and CDR2 are SGHNT and YYREEE (reference sequence).

The chain couples TRBV4-2 to TRBJ2-1, with D unresolved. Germline values: CDR1 LGHNA, CDR2 YNFKEQ. The CDR3 length is 12 residues. V was clipped by 0 bases and J by 3 bases, with 0 bases between them. CDR3 sequence (DNA): TGTGCCAGCAGCCAAGACTACAATGAGCAGTTCTTC. This sequence encodes CASSQDYNEQFF.

By proportion, this clone is medium-sized. Other DNA variants within this sample encode the same CDR3. The genes are TRBV2 and TRBJ1-5, with 10 bases aligning to TRBD1. The CDR3 runs to 15 residues. Germline loops: CDR1 SNHLY, CDR2 FYNNEI. V lost 4 bases, J lost 2 bases, and 2 bases stayed unmatched. The CDR3 region is CASSGDRGGNQPQHF. Here the CDR3 DNA reads TGTGCCAGCAGTGGGGACAGGGGTGGCAATCAGCCCCAGCATTTT.

The chain uses TRBV27 and TRBJ1-1; 8 nucleotides match TRBD1. Germline V gene lookup returns CDR1 MNHEY and CDR2 SMNVEV (reference sequence). Losses at the gene ends were 4 bases for V and 6 bases for J; bases not matched to a gene: 4. This CDR3 spans 13 amino acids. The CDR3 DNA reads TGTGCCAGCAGTTGGACAGGGAAGGCTGAAGCTTTCTTT. This translates into CASSWTGKAEAFF.

The chain combines TRBV30 with TRBJ2-7; possible D gene TRBD2, 6 bases. CDR1 and CDR2 (germline): GTSNPN, SVGIG (reference sequence). The CDR3 sequence is 13 residues long. The V end was cut by 4 bases, the J end by 5 bases, with 15 bases between. The CDR3 is CAWNFRGFDEQYF. For the CDR3, the DNA is TGTGCCTGGAACTTTCGGGGGTTCGACGAGCAGTACTTC.

This clone came up a few times. The V gene is TRBV29-1, the J gene TRBJ2-1; tentatively, D is TRBD1 (5 bases). Looked up from germline, CDR1 is SQVTM and CDR2 is ANQGSEA. The CDR3 covers 20 residues. Trimming pared 6 bases from V and 0 bases from J, leaving 30 bases between. CDR3 sequence: CSVEISLTELNPSSYNEQFF. The CDR3 DNA reads TGCAGCGTCGAGATATCCTTGACAGAATTGAATCCAAGCTCCTACAATGAGCAGTTCTTC.

This chain's CDR3 is CASGETPRGLNTEAFF. DNA of the CDR3: TGCGCCAGCGGCGAAACCCCGCGGGGCTTGAACACTGAAGCTTTCTTT. The chain uses TRBV5-1 and TRBJ1-1, with TRBD1 as a possible D gene (5 bases). Per germline, CDR1 SGHRS and CDR2 YFSETQ. The V gene lost 7 bases and the J gene lost 0 bases, with 19 bases spanning the gap. The CDR3 covers 16 residues.

The chain couples TRBV2 to TRBJ1-2; D remains ambiguous. Germline CDR1 reads SNHLY; CDR2 reads FYNNEI. The V and J ends lost 6 bases and 0 bases respectively, with 14 bases between them. This CDR3 comprises 15 residues. CDR3 in DNA: TGTGCCAGCAGCCCCGTTTGGGGAGCTAACTATGGCTACACCTTC. Amino acids: CASSPVWGANYGYTF.